This TCR beta chain was sequenced during a study of T cell responses to AZD1222 COVID-19 vaccine. With respect to this clone: Its antigen remains unidentified.

Study-level findings and limits: White British donors predominated, females outnumbered males, and clonal diversity was possibly underestimated. Sampled repertoires all dated from after the peak T cell response. The number of AZD1222 recipients seropositive at baseline was only five or six.

Produced via immunoSEQ multiplex PCR; TCRdb's table is partial and in-frame only. The sample lists roughly 130,000 clones, roughly 87% occurring once. Germline lookup yields CDR1 SNHLY and CDR2 FYNNEI. The junction had 16 bases not matched to a gene; V was cut back by 6 bases and J by 1 base. This CDR3 comprises 18 residues. The chain employs TRBV2 and TRBJ1-1, with TRBD1 matching 8 bases. Sample: peripheral blood, taken on day 0 of AZD1222 vaccination. The receptor was derived from an adult in good health. CDR3 region: CASSQRAGGLGGNTEAFF. In DNA form, the CDR3 reads TGTGCCAGCAGCCAAAGGGCAGGGGGCCTGGGAGGGAACACTGAAGCTTTCTTT.